Below, 28 T cell receptor beta chains from the same sample are listed, as sequenced in a study of T-cell reconstitution after alpha-beta-depleted transplantation in children. Preparation of the TCRbeta library was carried out with unique molecular identifiers. TCRdb redid the calling of the PCR reads with MiXCR, one entry per CDR3 protein. Among around 680,000 distinct CDR3 sequences listed, about 15% were seen once. The sample in question was PBMCs from the stem cell graft donor, obtained from the stem cell graft. All receptors come from a human donor who donated a stem cell graft to a child with acute myeloid leukemia.

V is TRBV6-2 or TRBV6-3 and J is TRBJ2-1; the match to TRBD1 covers 9 bases. CDR1 is MNHEY, CDR2 SVGEGT, per germline. This CDR3 is built from 15 residues. The V gene end was trimmed by 1 base and the J gene end by 10 bases; junction bases not matched to a gene: 8. The DNA of the CDR3 is TGTGCCAGCAGTTACTTATTCCGGGACAGGGAAGAGCAGTTCTTC. Its protein product is CASSYLFRDREEQFF.

This clonotype was seen only a few times. This chain joins TRBV4-1 and TRBJ1-4; the D is unclear. The CDR3 contains 17 residues. Deletions cut 1 base from V and 6 bases from J, with 18 bases between. Germline CDR1 is MGHRA and CDR2 is YSYEKL. The CDR3 sequence is CASSQASLRPKDEKLFF. CDR3 in DNA: TGCGCCAGCAGCCAAGCCTCCCTCAGGCCGAAGGATGAAAAACTGTTTTTT.

In this sample, this clonotype turned up many times. The chain employs TRBV29-1 and TRBJ2-7; 7 nucleotides line up with TRBD1. The J segment lost 9 bases and the V segment lost 1 base, leaving 9 bases of the junction unmatched. Germline V gives CDR1 SQVTM, CDR2 ANQGSEA. The CDR3 consists of 13 residues. Here the CDR3 reads CSVEAGQKLGQYF. DNA of the CDR3: TGCAGCGTTGAAGCGGGACAGAAATTGGGGCAGTACTTC.

In its sample, this clonotype was seen many times. This chain uses TRBV6-5 with TRBJ2-6, with unresolved D. The ends were cut back, 6 bases at V and 3 bases at J, with 6 bases in the middle. The germline V gene has CDR1 MNHEY and CDR2 SVGAGI. This CDR3 spans 13 amino acids. CDR3 amino acids: CASSTFGANVLTF. Here the CDR3 DNA reads TGTGCCAGCAGCACCTTTGGGGCCAACGTCCTGACTTTC.

This clonotype was observed many times. The chain employs TRBV7-2 and TRBJ2-2; D call uncertain. The CDR3 is 15 amino acids. The V gene lost 5 bases and the J gene lost 8 bases, with 18 bases spanning the gap. Germline V gene lookup returns CDR1 SGHTA and CDR2 FQGNSA. The CDR3 protein is CASSKRAGSGGELFF. Here the CDR3 DNA reads TGTGCCAGCAGCAAAAGGGCAGGAAGTGGGGGGGAGCTGTTTTTT. The full variable domain, rest sourced from reference TRBV7-2 and TRBJ2-2, is GAGVSQSPSNKVTEKGKDVELRCDPISGHTALYWYRQSLGQGLEFLIYFQGNSAPDKSGLPSDRFSAERTGGSVSTLTIQRTQQEDSAVYLCASSKRAGSGGELFFGEGSRLTVL.

This clonotype was seen a handful of times. The V gene is TRBV11-2, the J gene TRBJ2-7; 10 bases agree with TRBD2. Germline trimming cut 5 bases from V and 3 bases from J; bases unmatched to any gene: 7. Germline CDR1 is SGHAT and CDR2 is FQNNGV. The CDR3 runs to 15 residues. CDR3 protein: CASSERLAGGYEQYF. As DNA, the CDR3 is TGTGCCAGCAGCGAAAGACTAGCGGGCGGCTACGAGCAGTACTTC.

The chain recombines TRBV12-3 or TRBV12-4 with TRBJ2-7, with D hard to call. The germline V and J ends were trimmed by 5 bases and 2 bases, with 13 bases remaining between them. This CDR3 region has 14 residues. The CDR3 nucleotides read TGTGCCAGCAGTGGAGTGGGCCGAGCCTACGAGCAGTACGTC. This translates into CASSGVGRAYEQYV.

This clonotype was detected ten times or more. The chain combines TRBV12-3 or TRBV12-4 with TRBJ2-7, with a tentative D call TRBD2 (6 bases). V was shortened by 1 base and J by 9 bases, with 16 bases between the two germline ends. The length of the CDR3 is 14 residues. CDR3 in amino acids: CASSLGTSLLGQYF. CDR3 bases: TGTGCCAGCAGTTTAGGCACTAGCTTACTCGGGCAGTACTTC.

This clonotype was recorded at least ten times. The chain's CDR3 is CASDPGQGREGEAFF. CDR3 DNA: TGTGCCAGCGACCCGGGACAGGGGAGAGAGGGTGAAGCTTTCTTT. The rearrangement uses TRBV10-3 and TRBJ1-1; 10 nucleotides agree with TRBD1. CDR1 is ENHRY and CDR2 is SYGVKD in the germline V gene. The junction had 15 bases not matched to a gene; V was cut back by 10 bases and J by 7 bases. This CDR3 is 15 amino acids long.

This clonotype turned up a few times. The chain's CDR3 is CASSLAIALHNEQFF. In DNA form, the CDR3 reads TGTGCCAGCAGCTTAGCGATAGCCCTACATAATGAGCAGTTCTTC. V usage is TRBV7-2 and J usage is TRBJ2-1; D unclear. V was shortened by 0 bases and J by 7 bases, with 13 bases between the two germline ends. The CDR3 totals 15 residues. Germline values: CDR1 SGHTA, CDR2 FQGNSA.

The sample holds a few counts of this clonotype. The chain uses TRBV4-2 and TRBJ2-3; TRBD1 agrees at 7 bases. The CDR3 has 15 amino acids. J was trimmed by 0 bases and V by 3 bases; bases with no gene match: 3. Germline CDR1 and CDR2: LGHNA and YNFKEQ. CDR3 in DNA: TGTGCCAGCAGCCACCCGGGACAGAGCACAGATACGCAGTATTTT. This translates into CASSHPGQSTDTQYF.

This clonotype was seen at least ten times. The chain is built from TRBV20-1 and TRBJ1-5; D is undetermined. Per germline, CDR1 DFQATT and CDR2 SNEGSKA (reference sequence). The germline V and J ends were trimmed by 1 base and 0 bases, with 10 bases remaining between them. The length of the CDR3 is 15 residues. The CDR3 region has the DNA TGCAGTGCTAGAGGGTGGGGATATAGCAATCAGCCCCAGCATTTT. Translating it yields CSARGWGYSNQPQHF.

This clonotype was detected a few times. This sequence joins TRBV14 and TRBJ2-7; 7 bases align to TRBD1. Germline-derived CDR1 and CDR2 are SGHDN and FVKESK. CDR3 length: 15 residues. V trimming: 1 base; J trimming: 2 bases; junction bases outside the gene matches: 5. The CDR3 region is CASSQVAGGTYEQYV. The CDR3 DNA is TGTGCCAGCAGCCAAGTGGCAGGGGGTACCTACGAGCAGTACGTC.

This chain uses TRBV7-9 with TRBJ2-6; D assignment may be TRBD1 or TRBD2 (5 bases each). The CDR3 has 15 residues. Germline CDR1 is SEHNR and CDR2 is FQNEAQ (reference sequence). V lost 7 bases, J lost 0 bases, and 10 bases lay in between. CDR3 DNA: TGTGCCAGCACCGCGAGGGGCTCTGGGGCCAACGTCCTGACTTTC. Its translation: CASTARGSGANVLTF.

The CDR3: CASSPTTVTEAFF. The CDR3 nucleotides are TGTGCCAGCAGCCCAACCACGGTCACTGAAGCTTTCTTT. This chain joins TRBV7-9 and TRBJ1-1, with unresolved D. The V and J ends lost 5 bases and 4 bases respectively, with 11 bases between them. Germline V lookup: CDR1 SEHNR, CDR2 FQNEAQ (reference sequence). The CDR3 has 13 amino acids.

This clonotype was seen at least ten times. This rearrangement joins TRBV7-2 to TRBJ1-4; no clear D. The CDR3 extends over 14 amino acids. The V and J ends lost 4 bases and 0 bases respectively, with 6 bases between them. CDR1 and CDR2 (germline): SGHTA, FQGNSA. CDR3 sequence reads: CASSSRTTNEKLFF. The CDR3 DNA follows: TGTGCCAGCAGCTCGAGGACAACTAATGAAAAACTGTTTTTT.

This clonotype came up a few times. This chain links TRBV7-2 with TRBJ2-3; either TRBD1 or TRBD2 may supply D (5 bases each). The CDR3 runs 16 residues. Per germline, CDR1 SGHTA and CDR2 FQGNSA. V was trimmed by 5 bases and J by 3 bases, leaving 18 bases between them. CDR3 nucleotide sequence: TGTGCCAGCAGCGATAACGGGGCCCGCGGGACAGATACGCAGTATTTT. Amino acids: CASSDNGARGTDTQYF. Full variable domain (rest looked up from reference TRBV7-2 and TRBJ2-3): GAGVSQSPSNKVTEKGKDVELRCDPISGHTALYWYRQSLGQGLEFLIYFQGNSAPDKSGLPSDRFSAERTGGSVSTLTIQRTQQEDSAVYLCASSDNGARGTDTQYFGPGTRLTVL.

The chain employs TRBV7-9 and TRBJ2-3; either TRBD1 or TRBD2 may fit D (6 bases each). The V and J ends lost 8 bases and 1 base respectively, with 10 bases between them. Germline CDR1 is SEHNR and CDR2 is FQNEAQ (reference sequence). The CDR3 has 13 amino acids. The CDR3 DNA reads TGTGCCAGCTTGGGGGGCCGCACAGATACGCAGTATTTT. The encoded protein is CASLGGRTDTQYF.

This clonotype was counted between two and nine times. The chain uses TRBV7-2 and TRBJ2-2; 7 positions match TRBD1. Germline V gene data show CDR1 as SGHTA and CDR2 as FQGNSA. CDR3 length equals 15 residues. The trim removed 4 bases at V and 2 bases at J, leaving 4 bases unmatched. The CDR3 here is CASSWGQQNTGELFF. DNA for the CDR3: TGTGCCAGCAGCTGGGGACAGCAAAACACCGGGGAGCTGTTTTTT.

The rearrangement joins TRBV2 to TRBJ2-4, with 10 bases matching TRBD1. Per the germline V gene, CDR1 is SNHLY and CDR2 is FYNNEI. The CDR3 length is 16 residues. V shed 5 bases, J shed 0 bases, and the junction held 4 bases outside the gene matches. The CDR3 DNA sequence: TGTGCCAGCAGTTTGGACAGGGGGGGAGCCAAAAACATTCAGTACTTC. The encoded protein is CASSLDRGGAKNIQYF.

This clonotype was found a few times. The CDR3 is CATQGSTDTQYF. As DNA, the CDR3 is TGTGCCACCCAGGGGAGCACAGATACGCAGTATTTT. This chain uses TRBV7-9 with TRBJ2-3; possibly TRBD1 for D (6 bases). The CDR3 runs to 12 residues. V was pared by 10 bases and J by 0 bases, with 8 bases between. Germline CDR1 SEHNR, CDR2 FQNEAQ (reference sequence).

In this sample, this clonotype turned up a few times. CDR3 bases: TGTGCCAGCAGCACAGACAGGGGCAACACCGGGGAGCTGTTTTTT. Its translation: CASSTDRGNTGELFF. The J gene is TRBJ2-2, the V gene TRBV5-6; 8 bases are shared with TRBD1. V dropped 4 bases and J dropped 2; count of bases not matched to a gene: 4. From germline, CDR1 is SGHDT and CDR2 YYEEEE. This CDR3 contains 15 residues.

This clonotype was observed a handful of times. The chain employs TRBV12-3 or TRBV12-4 and TRBJ2-2; TRBD1 is a possible D gene (6 bases). This CDR3 has 13 residues. Trimming cost V 5 bases and J 15 bases, with 19 bases left between them. The DNA of the CDR3 is TGTGCCAGCAGTCCCGTGGGCAGGGGAGAGGTGTTTTTT. This sequence encodes CASSPVGRGEVFF.

This clonotype was observed many times. V is TRBV20-1 and J is TRBJ2-7; D gene uncertain. V was clipped by 0 bases and J by 2 bases, with 8 bases between them. CDR1 and CDR2 from the germline V gene are DFQATT and SNEGSKA (reference sequence). This CDR3 has 13 residues. The CDR3 coding sequence is TGCAGTGCTAGAGATTTGAGGACCTACGAGCAGTACTTC. It is translated as CSARDLRTYEQYF.

In its sample, this clonotype was seen a few times. The CDR3 DNA sequence: TGCGCCAGCAGCTCCACCCCTGGGAACTCTGGAAACACCATATATTTT. It specifies CASSSTPGNSGNTIYF. V gene TRBV5-1 combines with J gene TRBJ1-3; D gene unclear. V was cut by 3 bases and J by 0 bases, with 13 bases left in between. CDR3 length: 16 amino acids. Germline values: CDR1 SGHRS, CDR2 YFSETQ.

The table lists this clonotype with many counts. The V and J genes are TRBV20-1 and TRBJ2-2, with 9 bases lining up with TRBD1. CDR3 length: 16 residues. V dropped 6 bases and J dropped 3; count of bases not matched to a gene: 11. Germline CDR1 reads DFQATT; CDR2 reads SNEGSKA (reference sequence). The CDR3 reads CSATSLGQGDTGELFF. The CDR3 DNA follows: TGCAGTGCCACATCCTTGGGACAGGGAGACACCGGGGAGCTGTTTTTT.

Points on this clonotype: Just one base apart from a much larger clone, this may be a read error. The chain couples TRBV20-1 to TRBJ2-5; 7 bases map to TRBD2. The CDR3 is made up of 16 amino acids. Germline V lookup: CDR1 DFQATT, CDR2 SNEGSKA (reference sequence). The CDR3 loop reads CCARDFKGTTQETQYF. CDR3 coding DNA: TGCTGTGCTAGAGATTTTAAGGGGACTACCCAAGAGACCCAGTACTTC.

This clonotype showed up many times. The junction and the germline gene differ at one end; a read error may be behind it. J is TRBJ2-1 and V is TRBV10-3; D is perhaps TRBD2 (6 bases). The CDR3 has 17 amino acids. Germline V gene lookup returns CDR1 ENHRY and CDR2 SYGVKD. DNA for the CDR3: TGTGCCATCAGCGAGTCCTTTACCGGGAGCTCCTACAATGAGCAGTTCTTC. Encoded protein: CAISESFTGSSYNEQFF.